The T cell receptor beta chain described here comes from a study of OX40 agonist ivuxolimab in advanced cancers. Turning to the study itself: Dose-escalation patients' cancers were hepatocellular carcinoma, melanoma, renal cell or head and neck cancer. Three patients, one with hepatocellular carcinoma and two with cutaneous melanoma, achieved partial responses.

Generated by immunoSEQ multiplex PCR, the TCRdb table keeps only in-frame clones and is missing some. The repertoire includes tens of thousands of clones, nearly 95% of them detected once, and 18% sits in the top ten. The sample here was CD4+ or CD8+ T cells sorted from blood, taken in a trial of the OX40 agonist ivuxolimab. The source of this sequence is an adult with an advanced solid tumor such as melanoma, head and neck, liver or kidney cancer.

This CDR3 reads CATSKRREGPNEQFF. Here the CDR3 DNA reads TGTGCCACCAGCAAAAGGCGGGAGGGCCCGAATGAGCAGTTCTTC. This chain links TRBV15 with TRBJ2-1, with 9 bases aligning to TRBD2. Germline V gene sequence: CDR1 LNHNV, CDR2 YYDKDF (reference sequence). V trimming: 4 bases; J trimming: 7 bases; junction bases outside the gene matches: 8. This CDR3 contains 15 residues.